The 17 T cell receptor beta chains given below trace back to one sample, sequenced in a study of blood T cells in healthy people across ages. Then a second PCR, running about 7 to 11 cycles, was carried out with a sample-barcoded 5' primer and a J-beta primer mix. TCRdb recomputed calls from the 5' RACE reads with MiXCR, one row per CDR3 protein. The sample lists about 760,000 distinct CDR3 sequences, roughly 50% occurring once. The sequencing sample was made of blood. Receptor source: a man aged 40-50 years in good health.

V is TRBV9 and J is TRBJ2-7; 8 bases align to TRBD1. Germline loops: CDR1 SGDLS, CDR2 YYNGEE. The CDR3 contains 14 residues. V lost 0 bases, J lost 7 bases, and 6 bases stayed unmatched. CDR3 bases: TGTGCCAGCAGCGTAGAAGGACAGGGCGGGGAGCAGTACTTC. It translates to CASSVEGQGGEQYF.

This clonotype showed up just a few times. The rearrangement joins TRBV18 to TRBJ1-2; unclear D gene. CDR1 KGHSH and CDR2 LQKENI come from the germline V gene. V lost 4 bases and J 5 bases, leaving 8 bases between the germline ends. This CDR3 spans 12 amino acids. The CDR3 nucleotides are TGTGCCAGCTCACGGTCGGGTTATGGCTACACCTTC. Amino acids: CASSRSGYGYTF.

This clonotype has just a few counts. The chain couples TRBV20-1 to TRBJ1-2, with 7 bases that match TRBD1. Looked up from germline, CDR1 is DFQATT and CDR2 is SNEGSKA (reference sequence). Unmatched junction bases numbered 11, after V lost 2 bases and J lost 8 bases. The CDR3 runs 14 residues. In DNA, the CDR3 is TGCAGTGCTAGAATTCTGGAACAGGGGAAAGGCTACACCTTC. Protein product: CSARILEQGKGYTF.

The chain uses TRBV20-1 and TRBJ2-7; 12 bases fit TRBD2. Per the germline V gene, CDR1 is DFQATT and CDR2 is SNEGSKA (reference sequence). The CDR3 has 16 residues. V was clipped by 5 bases and J by 2 bases; unmatched bases: 10. The CDR3 loop reads CSAGRTSGANPYEQYF. CDR3 nucleotides: TGCAGTGCTGGAAGGACTAGCGGGGCAAATCCCTACGAGCAGTACTTC.

The V call is TRBV12-3 or TRBV12-4, the J call TRBJ1-6; D gene uncertain. Trimming left V 2 bases short and J 8 bases short, with 10 bases between. This CDR3 is built from 14 residues. CDR3 region: CASSLKGFHSPLHF. CDR3 nucleotides: TGTGCCAGCAGTTTAAAGGGCTTTCATTCACCCCTCCACTTT.

The chain links TRBV7-9 to TRBJ2-3, with 7 nucleotides matching TRBD2. Trimming took 5 bases from V and 5 from J; bases not matched to a gene: 7. This CDR3 region has 14 residues. Germline CDR1 SEHNR, CDR2 FQNEAQ (reference sequence). This chain's CDR3 is CASSRPPGGDTQYF. The CDR3 bases are TGTGCCAGCAGCCGGCCACCGGGGGGAGATACGCAGTATTTT. The full variable domain, completed using reference TRBV7-9 and TRBJ2-3, is DTGVSQNPRHKITKRGQNVTFRCDPISEHNRLYWYRQTLGQGPEFLTYFQNEAQLEKSRLLSDRFSAERPKGSFSTLEIQRTEQGDSAMYLCASSRPPGGDTQYFGPGTRLTVL.

CDR3 residues: CATSRGEGASYEQYF. CDR3 nucleotides: TGTGCCACCAGCAGGGGGGAGGGGGCCTCTTACGAGCAGTACTTC. The V call is TRBV15, the J call TRBJ2-7; the D call may be TRBD1 or TRBD2 (7 bases each). The CDR3 is made up of 15 amino acids. V was shortened by 3 bases and J by 4 bases, with 16 bases between the two germline ends. CDR1 is LNHNV and CDR2 is YYDKDF in the germline V gene (reference sequence).

On this clonotype: The conserved phenylalanine or tryptophan is not found at the CDR3 terminus, so this likely reflects a read error. In DNA form, the CDR3 reads TGTGCCACCAGTGGGGGATCCGCCTACGAGCAGTACATC. This codes for CATSGGSAYEQYI. The gene calls are TRBV24-1 and TRBJ2-7, with D unclear. With 5 bases removed from V and 2 bases from J, the gap between germline ends came to 9 bases. Germline loops: CDR1 KGHDR, CDR2 SFDVKD. This CDR3 contains 13 residues.

The J gene is TRBJ2-7, the V gene TRBV10-3, with no clear D. CDR3 length: 12 residues. Germline loops: CDR1 ENHRY, CDR2 SYGVKD. V dropped 3 bases and J dropped 5 bases, with 8 bases sitting between them. The CDR3 here is CAISDGWDEQYF. The CDR3, as DNA: TGTGCCATCAGTGATGGGTGGGACGAGCAGTACTTC.

This clonotype was detected only once. V usage is TRBV20-1 and J usage is TRBJ1-1; D unclear. The CDR3 is 15 residues long. V gave up 0 bases and J gave up 0 bases, with 11 bases separating them. Germline CDR1 reads DFQATT; CDR2 reads SNEGSKA (reference sequence). Here the CDR3 DNA reads TGCAGTGCTAGAGAGGCGGCCCTTATGAACACTGAAGCTTTCTTT. It specifies CSAREAALMNTEAFF.

The chain combines TRBV20-1 with TRBJ2-5; the D is unclear. The V gene's germline CDR1 is DFQATT and CDR2 SNEGSKA (reference sequence). V gave up 4 bases and J gave up 5 bases, with 14 bases separating them. The CDR3 extends over 13 amino acids. CDR3 residues: CSATSPRWETQYF. The CDR3 nucleotides are TGCAGTGCTACTTCCCCTAGATGGGAGACCCAGTACTTC.

This clonotype was seen more than once but under ten times. V and J are TRBV6-4 and TRBJ2-2, with unresolved D. V lost 1 base and J lost 3, with 3 bases in between. CDR3 size: 13 residues. The germline CDR1 and CDR2 sequences are MRHNA and SNTAGT. CDR3 region: CASSDLDTGELFF. The CDR3 region has the DNA TGTGCCAGCAGTGACTTGGACACCGGGGAGCTGTTTTTT.

The chain joins TRBV7-2 to TRBJ1-5; D uncertain. Looked up from germline, CDR1 is SGHTA and CDR2 is FQGNSA. This CDR3 has 15 amino acids. Trimming took 3 bases from V and 6 from J, leaving 15 bases between them. CDR3 amino acids: CASSFGLLSLQPQHF. The CDR3 coding sequence is TGTGCCAGCAGCTTTGGGCTCCTCAGTCTTCAGCCCCAGCATTTT. Variable domain in full (rest from reference TRBV7-2 and TRBJ1-5): GAGVSQSPSNKVTEKGKDVELRCDPISGHTALYWYRQSLGQGLEFLIYFQGNSAPDKSGLPSDRFSAERTGGSVSTLTIQRTQQEDSAVYLCASSFGLLSLQPQHFGDGTRLSIL.

V gene TRBV15 combines with J gene TRBJ2-3; D possibly corresponds to TRBD2 (6 bases). Trimming removed 8 bases at V and 4 bases at J, with 13 bases between. This CDR3 spans 13 amino acids. Germline CDR1 is LNHNV and CDR2 is YYDKDF (reference sequence). In DNA form, the CDR3 reads TGTGCCACCGGGAGGAGGGTCCCAGATACGCAGTATTTT. This gives the protein CATGRRVPDTQYF.

The rearrangement links TRBV11-3 to TRBJ1-1; 9 nucleotides agree with TRBD1. Germline CDR1 reads SGHNT; CDR2 reads YENEEA. The CDR3 is 14 amino acids. J was trimmed by 2 bases and V by 5 bases; bases with no gene match: 3. CDR3 sequence: CASSRDRDNTEAFF. In nucleotides, the CDR3 is TGTGCCAGCAGCCGGGACAGGGACAACACTGAAGCTTTCTTT. Drawing the rest from reference TRBV11-3 and TRBJ1-1, the complete variable domain is EAGVVQSPRYKIIEKKQPVAFWCNPISGHNTLYWYLQNLGQGPELLIRYENEEAVDDSQLPKDRFSAERLKGVDSTLKIQPAELGDSAVYLCASSRDRDNTEAFFGQGTRLTVV.

The chain is built from TRBV7-9 and TRBJ2-3, with D perhaps matching TRBD1 (6 bases). The V end was cut by 8 bases, the J end by 0 bases, with 12 bases between. The germline V gene encodes CDR1 SEHNR and CDR2 FQNEAQ (reference sequence). CDR3 length equals 14 residues. This chain's CDR3 is CASGTDRSTDTQYF. The CDR3 coding sequence is TGTGCCAGCGGCACGGACAGAAGCACAGATACGCAGTATTTT.

This clonotype was counted between two and nine times. The chain has TRBV27 and TRBJ2-3, with D tentatively TRBD2 (5 bases). This CDR3 is built from 13 residues. The germline V gene has CDR1 MNHEY and CDR2 SMNVEV (reference sequence). Trimming pared 5 bases from V and 4 bases from J, leaving 10 bases between. This CDR3 is CASSLRSADTQYF. CDR3 coding DNA: TGTGCCAGCAGTCTCCGTAGCGCAGATACGCAGTATTTT.